Following are 3 T cell receptor beta chains from one sample sequenced in a study of OX40 agonist ivuxolimab in advanced cancers. The method was immunoSEQ multiplex PCR; TCRdb's version includes in-frame clones alone and lacks a portion of them. This sample carries 100,000 to 150,000 clones, roughly 92% of them seen once, and the ten largest clones take 0.7% to 0.9%. The sample consisted of CD4+ or CD8+ T cells sorted from blood, taken in a trial of the OX40 agonist ivuxolimab. The receptors come from an adult with an advanced solid tumor such as melanoma, head and neck, liver or kidney cancer.

The V and J genes are TRBV30 and TRBJ1-2; D unclear. With 1 base removed from V and 8 bases from J, the gap between germline ends came to 8 bases. CDR1 and CDR2 (germline): GTSNPN, SVGIG (reference sequence). CDR3 length: 11 residues. For the CDR3, the DNA is TGTGCCTGGAGTGATAGGGTAGGCTACACCTTC. This translates into CAWSDRVGYTF. The full variable domain, completed using reference TRBV30 and TRBJ1-2, is SQTIHQWPATLVQPVGSPLSLECTVEGTSNPNLYWYRQAAGRGLQLLFYSVGIGQISSEVPQNLSASRPQDRQFILSSKKLLLSDSGFYLCAWSDRVGYTFGSGTRLTVV.

This chain connects TRBV5-5 to TRBJ1-2; D unclear. The CDR3 is 13 amino acids. Trimming took 4 bases from V and 4 from J, leaving 11 bases between them. The V gene's germline CDR1 is SGHKS and CDR2 YYEKEE (reference sequence). CDR3 DNA sequence: TGTGCCAGCAGCGTAAGGACGGCCTATGGCTACACCTTC. Protein sequence: CASSVRTAYGYTF.

The genes are TRBV28 and TRBJ2-7; 7 bases agree with TRBD2. Trimming cost V 8 bases and J 1 base; bases outside gene matches: 2. This CDR3 region has 12 residues. Per the germline V gene, CDR1 is MDHEN and CDR2 is SYDVKM. The chain's CDR3 is CASRGVSYEQYF. The CDR3 DNA reads TGTGCCAGCCGGGGGGTATCCTACGAGCAGTACTTC.